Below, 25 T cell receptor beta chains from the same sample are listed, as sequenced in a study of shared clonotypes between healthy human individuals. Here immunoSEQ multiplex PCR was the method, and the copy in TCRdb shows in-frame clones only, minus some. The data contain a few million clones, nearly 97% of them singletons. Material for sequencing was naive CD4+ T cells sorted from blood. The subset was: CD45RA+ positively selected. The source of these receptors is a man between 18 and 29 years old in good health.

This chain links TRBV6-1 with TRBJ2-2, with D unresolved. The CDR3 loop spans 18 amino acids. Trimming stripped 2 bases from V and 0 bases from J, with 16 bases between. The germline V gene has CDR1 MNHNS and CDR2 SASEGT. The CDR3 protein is CASSEIAWVTANTGELFF. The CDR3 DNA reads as TGTGCCAGCAGTGAAATTGCTTGGGTCACAGCGAACACCGGGGAGCTGTTTTTT.

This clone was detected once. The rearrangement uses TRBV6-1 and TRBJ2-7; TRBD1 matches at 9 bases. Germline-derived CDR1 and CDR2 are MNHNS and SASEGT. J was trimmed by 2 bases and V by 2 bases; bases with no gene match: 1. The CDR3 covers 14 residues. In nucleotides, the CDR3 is TGTGCCAGCAGTGAAAGACAGGGGGCCTACGAGCAGTACTTC. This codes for CASSERQGAYEQYF.

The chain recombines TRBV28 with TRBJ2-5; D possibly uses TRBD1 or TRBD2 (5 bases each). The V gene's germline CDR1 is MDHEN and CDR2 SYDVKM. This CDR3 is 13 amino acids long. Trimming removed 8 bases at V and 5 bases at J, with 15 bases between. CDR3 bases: TGTGCCAGCTTGGGACCGGTTGACGAGACCCAGTACTTC. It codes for CASLGPVDETQYF.

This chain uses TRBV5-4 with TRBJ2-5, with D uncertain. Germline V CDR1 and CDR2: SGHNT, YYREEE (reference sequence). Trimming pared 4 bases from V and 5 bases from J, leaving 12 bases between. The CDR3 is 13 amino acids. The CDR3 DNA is TGTGCCAGCAGCCCTTTTGACCGGGAGACCCAGTACTTC. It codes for CASSPFDRETQYF.

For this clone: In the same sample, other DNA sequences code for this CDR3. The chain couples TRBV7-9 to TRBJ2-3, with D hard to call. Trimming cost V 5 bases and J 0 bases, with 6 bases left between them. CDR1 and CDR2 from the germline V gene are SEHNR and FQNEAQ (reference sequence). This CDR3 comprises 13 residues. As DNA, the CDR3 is TGTGCCAGCAGCGCCCGCAGCACAGATACGCAGTATTTT. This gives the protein CASSARSTDTQYF. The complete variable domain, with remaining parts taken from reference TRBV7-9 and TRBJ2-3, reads DTGVSQNPRHKITKRGQNVTFRCDPISEHNRLYWYRQTLGQGPEFLTYFQNEAQLEKSRLLSDRFSAERPKGSFSTLEIQRTEQGDSAMYLCASSARSTDTQYFGPGTRLTVL.

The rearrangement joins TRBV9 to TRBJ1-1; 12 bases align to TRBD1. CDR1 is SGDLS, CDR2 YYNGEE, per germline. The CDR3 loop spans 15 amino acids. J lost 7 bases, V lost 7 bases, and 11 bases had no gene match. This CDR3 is CASSPRDRGLGEAFF. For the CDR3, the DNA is TGTGCCAGCTCCCCTAGGGACAGGGGGCTGGGTGAAGCTTTCTTT.

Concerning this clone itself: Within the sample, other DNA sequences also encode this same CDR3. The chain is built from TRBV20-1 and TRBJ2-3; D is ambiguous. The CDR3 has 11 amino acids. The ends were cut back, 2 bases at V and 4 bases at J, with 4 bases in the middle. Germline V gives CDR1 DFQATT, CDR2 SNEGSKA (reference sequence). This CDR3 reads CSARLADTQYF. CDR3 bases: TGCAGTGCTAGACTAGCAGATACGCAGTATTTT.

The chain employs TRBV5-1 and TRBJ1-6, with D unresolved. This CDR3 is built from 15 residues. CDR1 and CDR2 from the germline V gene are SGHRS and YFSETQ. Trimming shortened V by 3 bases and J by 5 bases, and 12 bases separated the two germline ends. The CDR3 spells CASSSRSRDNSPLHF. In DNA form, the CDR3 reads TGCGCCAGCAGCTCCCGATCTCGGGATAATTCACCCCTCCACTTT.

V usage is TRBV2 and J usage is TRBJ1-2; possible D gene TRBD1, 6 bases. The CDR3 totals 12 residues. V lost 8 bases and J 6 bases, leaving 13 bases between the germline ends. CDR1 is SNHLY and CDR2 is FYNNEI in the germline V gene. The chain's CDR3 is CASRNRVNGYTF. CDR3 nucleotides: TGTGCCAGCCGAAACAGGGTAAATGGCTACACCTTC.

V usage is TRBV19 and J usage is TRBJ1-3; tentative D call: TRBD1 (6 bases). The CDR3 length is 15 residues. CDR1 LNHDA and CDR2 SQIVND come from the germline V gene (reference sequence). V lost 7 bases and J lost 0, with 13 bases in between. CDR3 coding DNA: TGTGCCAGTAAAATGGACAGACTCTCTGGAAACACCATATATTTT. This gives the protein CASKMDRLSGNTIYF.

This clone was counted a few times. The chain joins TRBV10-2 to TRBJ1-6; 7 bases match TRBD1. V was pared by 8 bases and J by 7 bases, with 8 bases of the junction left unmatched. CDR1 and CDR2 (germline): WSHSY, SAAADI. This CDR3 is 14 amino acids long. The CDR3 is CASVLDRVNSPLHF. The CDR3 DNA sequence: TGCGCCAGCGTCCTCGACAGGGTAAATTCACCCCTCCACTTT.

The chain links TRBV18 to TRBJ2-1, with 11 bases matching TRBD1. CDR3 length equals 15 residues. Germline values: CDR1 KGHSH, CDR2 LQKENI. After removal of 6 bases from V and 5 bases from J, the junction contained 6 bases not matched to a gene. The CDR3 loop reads CASSLGQGENNEQFF. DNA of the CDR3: TGTGCCAGCTCCCTGGGACAGGGGGAAAACAATGAGCAGTTCTTC. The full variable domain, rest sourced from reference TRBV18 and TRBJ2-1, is NAGVMQNPRHLVRRRGQEARLRCSPMKGHSHVYWYRQLPEEGLKFMVYLQKENIIDESGMPKERFSAEFPKEGPSILRIQQVVRGDSAAYFCASSLGQGENNEQFFGPGTRLTVL.

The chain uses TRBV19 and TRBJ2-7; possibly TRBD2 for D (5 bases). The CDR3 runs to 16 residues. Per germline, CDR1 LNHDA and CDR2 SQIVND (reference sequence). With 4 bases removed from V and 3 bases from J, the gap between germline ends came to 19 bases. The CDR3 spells CASSTLPVEVGYEQYF. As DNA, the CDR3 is TGTGCCAGTAGTACGCTACCGGTGGAGGTGGGCTACGAGCAGTACTTC. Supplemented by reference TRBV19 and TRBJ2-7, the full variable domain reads DGGITQSPKYLFRKEGQNVTLSCEQNLNHDAMYWYRQDPGQGLRLIYYSQIVNDFQKGDIAEGYSVSREKKESFPLTVTSAQKNPTAFYLCASSTLPVEVGYEQYFGPGTRLTVT.

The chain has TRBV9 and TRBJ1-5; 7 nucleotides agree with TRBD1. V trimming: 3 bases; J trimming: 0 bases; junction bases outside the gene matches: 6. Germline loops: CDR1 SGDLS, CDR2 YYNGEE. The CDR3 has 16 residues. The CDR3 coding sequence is TGTGCCAGCAGCGCTGGGACAGACCTTAGCAATCAGCCCCAGCATTTT. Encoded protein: CASSAGTDLSNQPQHF.

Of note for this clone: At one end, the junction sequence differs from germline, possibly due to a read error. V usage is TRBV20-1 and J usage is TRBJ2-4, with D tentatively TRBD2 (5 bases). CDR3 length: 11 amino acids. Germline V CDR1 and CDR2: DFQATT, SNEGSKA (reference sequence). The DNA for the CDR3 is TGCAGTGCTAGAGAAAGCGGATGGAATTTCTTC. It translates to CSARESGWNFF.

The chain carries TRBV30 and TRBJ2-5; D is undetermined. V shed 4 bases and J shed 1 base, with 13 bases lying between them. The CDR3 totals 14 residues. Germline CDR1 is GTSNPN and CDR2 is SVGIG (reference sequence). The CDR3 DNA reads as TGTGCCTGGACGAAAGGCTTTACCCAAGAGACCCAGTACTTC. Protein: CAWTKGFTQETQYF.

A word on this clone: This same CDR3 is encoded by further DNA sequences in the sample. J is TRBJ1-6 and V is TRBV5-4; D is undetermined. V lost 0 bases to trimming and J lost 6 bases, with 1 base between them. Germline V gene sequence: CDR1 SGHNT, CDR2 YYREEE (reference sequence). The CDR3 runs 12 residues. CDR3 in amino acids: CASSLGNSPLHF. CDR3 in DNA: TGTGCCAGCAGCTTGGGTAATTCACCCCTCCACTTT.

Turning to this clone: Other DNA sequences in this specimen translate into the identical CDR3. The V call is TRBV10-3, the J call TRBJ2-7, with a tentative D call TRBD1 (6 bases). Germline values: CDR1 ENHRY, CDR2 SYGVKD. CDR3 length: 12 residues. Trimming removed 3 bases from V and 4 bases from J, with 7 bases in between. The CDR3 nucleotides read TGTGCCATCAGTGAAGGGGGATACGAGCAGTACTTC. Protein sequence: CAISEGGYEQYF.

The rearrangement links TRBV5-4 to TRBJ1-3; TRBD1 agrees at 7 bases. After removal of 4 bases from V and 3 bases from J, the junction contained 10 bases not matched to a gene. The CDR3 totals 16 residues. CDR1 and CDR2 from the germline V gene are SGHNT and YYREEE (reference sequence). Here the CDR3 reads CASSMRQGDYGNTIYF. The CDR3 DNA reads TGTGCCAGCAGCATGCGACAGGGTGACTATGGAAACACCATATATTTT.

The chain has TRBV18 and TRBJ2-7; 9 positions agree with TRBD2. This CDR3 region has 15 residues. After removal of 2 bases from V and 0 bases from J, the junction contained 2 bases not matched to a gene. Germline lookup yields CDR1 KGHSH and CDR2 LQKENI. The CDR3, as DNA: TGTGCCAGCTCACCAAATAGCGGGAGCTCCTACGAGCAGTACTTC. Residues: CASSPNSGSSYEQYF.

CDR3 amino acids: CAWSVDGGRYTEAFF. DNA of the CDR3: TGTGCCTGGAGTGTGGACGGTGGAAGGTACACTGAAGCTTTCTTT. This rearrangement joins TRBV30 to TRBJ1-1; the D is unclear. The CDR3 totals 15 residues. V dropped 0 bases and J dropped 3 bases, with 14 bases sitting between them. The germline V gene encodes CDR1 GTSNPN and CDR2 SVGIG (reference sequence).

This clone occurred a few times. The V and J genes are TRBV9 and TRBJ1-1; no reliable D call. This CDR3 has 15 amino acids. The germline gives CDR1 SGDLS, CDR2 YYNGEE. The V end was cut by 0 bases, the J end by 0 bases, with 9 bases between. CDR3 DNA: TGTGCCAGCAGCGTAGATCCAGGAATGAACACTGAAGCTTTCTTT. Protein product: CASSVDPGMNTEAFF.

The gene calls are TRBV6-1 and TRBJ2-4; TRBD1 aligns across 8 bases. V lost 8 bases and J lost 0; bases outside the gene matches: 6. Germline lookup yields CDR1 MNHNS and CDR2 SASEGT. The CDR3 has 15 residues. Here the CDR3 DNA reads TGTGCCAGCCAACGGGACAGGCTAGCCAAAAACATTCAGTACTTC. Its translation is CASQRDRLAKNIQYF.

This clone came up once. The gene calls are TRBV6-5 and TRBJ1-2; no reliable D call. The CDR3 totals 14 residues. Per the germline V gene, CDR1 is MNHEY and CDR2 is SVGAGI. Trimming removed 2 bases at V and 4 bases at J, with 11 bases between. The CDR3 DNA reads TGTGCCAGCAGTTACAAAGGAACAGCCTATGGCTACACCTTC. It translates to CASSYKGTAYGYTF.

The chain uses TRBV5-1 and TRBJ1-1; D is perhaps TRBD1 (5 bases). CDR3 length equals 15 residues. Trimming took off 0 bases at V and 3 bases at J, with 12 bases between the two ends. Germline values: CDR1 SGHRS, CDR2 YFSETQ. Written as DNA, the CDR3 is TGCGCCAGCAGCTTGGGGGCAGGGCTGGACACTGAAGCTTTCTTT. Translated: CASSLGAGLDTEAFF. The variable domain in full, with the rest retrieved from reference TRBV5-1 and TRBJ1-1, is KAGVTQTPRYLIKTRGQQVTLSCSPISGHRSVSWYQQTPGQGLQFLFEYFSETQRNKGNFPGRFSGRQFSNSRSEMNVSTLELGDSALYLCASSLGAGLDTEAFFGQGTRLTVV.